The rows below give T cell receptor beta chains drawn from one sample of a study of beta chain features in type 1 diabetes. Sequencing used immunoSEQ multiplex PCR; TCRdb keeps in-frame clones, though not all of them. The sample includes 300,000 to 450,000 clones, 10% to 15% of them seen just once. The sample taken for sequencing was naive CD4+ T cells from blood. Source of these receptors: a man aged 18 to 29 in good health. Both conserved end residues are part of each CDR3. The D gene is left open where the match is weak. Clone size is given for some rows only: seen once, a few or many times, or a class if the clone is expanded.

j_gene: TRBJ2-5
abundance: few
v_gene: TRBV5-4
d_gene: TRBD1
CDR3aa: CASGQGQHQETQYF
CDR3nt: TGTGCCAGCGGCCAGGGACAGCACCAAGAGACCCAGTACTTC

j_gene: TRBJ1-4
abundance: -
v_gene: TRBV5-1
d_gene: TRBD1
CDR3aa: CARQAYGQGLNEKLFF
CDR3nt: TGCGCCAGGCAAGCCTATGGACAGGGCCTTAATGAAAAACTGTTTTTT

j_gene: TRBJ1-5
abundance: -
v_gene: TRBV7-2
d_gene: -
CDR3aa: CASSSTRENQPQHF
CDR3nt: TGTGCCAGCAGCTCAACCAGGGAAAATCAGCCCCAGCATTTT

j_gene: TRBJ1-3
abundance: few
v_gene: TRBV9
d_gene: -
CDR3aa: CASSPGPGNTIYF
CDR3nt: TGTGCCAGCAGCCCTGGGCCGGGAAACACCATATATTTT

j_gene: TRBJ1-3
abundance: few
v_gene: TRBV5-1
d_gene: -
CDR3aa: CASSSGGTGNTIYF
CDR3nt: TGCGCCAGCAGTTCCGGAGGTACTGGAAACACCATATATTTT

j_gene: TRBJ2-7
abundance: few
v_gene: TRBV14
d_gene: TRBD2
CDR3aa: CASSRMLAGSYEQYF
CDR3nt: TGTGCCAGCAGCCGAATGTTAGCGGGATCCTACGAGCAGTACTTC

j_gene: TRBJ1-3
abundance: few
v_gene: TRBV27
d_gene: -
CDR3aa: CASSLRRSSGNTIYF
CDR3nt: TGTGCCAGCAGTTTACGGCGGAGCTCTGGAAACACCATATATTTT

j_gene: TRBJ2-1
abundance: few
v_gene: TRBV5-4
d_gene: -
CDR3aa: CAQGTLGGSYNEQFF
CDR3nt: TGTGCCCAAGGGACTTTGGGGGGCTCCTACAATGAGCAGTTCTTC

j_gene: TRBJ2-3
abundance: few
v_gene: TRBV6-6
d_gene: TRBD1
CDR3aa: CASTSRTGVTDTQYF
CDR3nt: TGTGCCAGCACCTCTCGGACAGGGGTCACAGATACGCAGTATTTT

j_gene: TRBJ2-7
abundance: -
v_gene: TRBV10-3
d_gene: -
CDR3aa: CAISESQGRGEQYF
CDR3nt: TGTGCCATCAGTGAGTCACAGGGTCGGGGCGAGCAGTACTTC

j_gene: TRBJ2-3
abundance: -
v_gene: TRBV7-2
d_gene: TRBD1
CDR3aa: CASSPQGTLRGDTQYF
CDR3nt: TGTGCCAGCAGCCCACAGGGGACCTTGAGGGGAGATACGCAGTATTTT

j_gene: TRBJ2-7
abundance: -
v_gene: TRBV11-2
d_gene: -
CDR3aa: CASSLRTGTYEQYF
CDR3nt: TGTGCCAGCAGCCTTCGGACTGGTACCTACGAGCAGTACTTC

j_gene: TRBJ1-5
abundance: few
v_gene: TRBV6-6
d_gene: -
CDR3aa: CASIAGASNQPQHF
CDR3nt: TGTGCCAGCATAGCGGGGGCTAGCAATCAGCCCCAGCATTTT

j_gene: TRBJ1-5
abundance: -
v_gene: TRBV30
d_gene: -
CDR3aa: CAFSDNSNQPQHF
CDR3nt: TGTGCCTTCTCGGACAATAGCAATCAGCCCCAGCATTTT